This TCR beta chain was captured by sequencing in a study of T cell responses to AZD1222 COVID-19 vaccine. Notes on the study in general: Breadth and depth of Spike-specific TCRs rose after two AZD1222 doses. Nearly half of spike-specific TCRs reportedly go after variant regions that carry no mutations. At baseline, just five or six AZD1222 recipients tested seropositive. Distributed over spike, vaccine-associated CD4 TCRs predominated at 160-218 and 743-854.

Repertoires were generated with immunoSEQ multiplex PCR, while TCRdb's copy carries only in-frame clones and drops some. In the table there are about 40,000 clones, about nine tenths of which are singletons. V lost 3 bases to trimming and J lost 4 bases, with 11 bases between them. Germline V gene data show CDR1 as SGDLS and CDR2 as YYNGEE. The CDR3 extends over 14 amino acids. A remark on this clone: The antigen is undetermined.

The chain carries TRBV9 and TRBJ1-3; tentative D call: TRBD1 (5 bases). The source is an adult who received the MenACWY meningococcal vaccine as a control. Here the sequenced sample was peripheral blood, taken 28 days after the second dose of the MenACWY control vaccine. The CDR3: CASSETGYGNTIYF. DNA of the CDR3: TGTGCCAGCAGCGAAACAGGTTACGGAAACACCATATATTTT.